The entry that follows covers one T cell receptor beta chain sequence. Its antigen is as yet unknown. The same CDR3 also results from other DNA sequences found in this sample. The sample is drawn from a study of shared clonotypes between healthy human individuals. Notes on the study in general: Clonotype sharing among donors likely depends on sequencing depth.

This table comes from immunoSEQ multiplex PCR, and its TCRdb copy is limited to in-frame clones, with some not included. The data hold some 2.3 million clones, with more than 85% observed a single time. In the CD4+ fraction, cells were divided into CD45RA+ naive and CD45RA-negative memory subsets. The receptor was derived from a man aged 18 to 29 in good health. Some clones in this sample may be carry-over from other donors' samples. Sequencing was performed on naive CD4+ T cells from PBMCs. Stated subset: CD45RA+ positively selected.

The CDR3 loop reads CASSPGTNTEAFF. The CDR3 region has the DNA TGTGCCAGCAGCCCCGGGACTAACACTGAAGCTTTCTTT. The chain is built from TRBV7-3 and TRBJ1-1; D may be TRBD1 (5 bases). Per germline, CDR1 SGHTA and CDR2 FQGTGA. The CDR3 has 13 residues. The V end was cut by 5 bases, the J end by 2 bases, with 9 bases between.